The subject of this entry is one T cell receptor beta chain. Its specificity is not known. These data come from a study of cytomegalovirus exposure and HLA in healthy donors. Whole-study results and caveats: Per a prior analysis, the majority of TCR beta V segments were productive roughly 90% or roughly 30% of the time. Presence/absence analyses assumed roughly uniform sequencing depth across donors. Sequencing had likely introduced a cluster of highly shared sequence variants as an artifact. For TCR beta chains, V- and J-gene trimming was later linked to a missense DCLRE1C variant.

This CDR3 contains 15 residues. The trim removed 6 bases at V and 4 bases at J, leaving 5 bases unmatched. Germline CDR1 reads LNHDA; CDR2 reads SQIVND (reference sequence). Amplification used 60 Vbeta primers and 13 Jbeta primers. Measured with immunoSEQ multiplex PCR; TCRdb has only the in-frame clones, and not every one. The repertoire includes 250,000 to 350,000 clones, 75% to 90% of them detected once, and 3% to 4% sits in the top ten. The clonotype comes from a middle-aged man in good health and CMV-seropositive. The chain is built from TRBV19 and TRBJ2-1; 11 positions match TRBD2. The sample taken for sequencing was PBMCs. CDR3 in amino acids: CASSLAGGGYNEQFF. The CDR3 DNA reads TGTGCCAGTAGCCTAGCGGGAGGCGGGTACAATGAGCAGTTCTTC.